This T cell receptor beta chain appears in the sequencing data of a study of T-cell reconstitution after alpha-beta-depleted transplantation in children. V lost 0 bases to trimming and J lost 5 bases; unmatched junction nucleotides: 6. The CDR3 totals 15 residues. The germline V gene encodes CDR1 SQVTM and CDR2 ANQGSEA. As it was prepared, the TCRbeta library received unique molecular identifiers. From the PCR reads, TCRdb called clonotypes with MiXCR, one entry per CDR3 protein. This sample yields 600,000 to 700,000 distinct CDR3 sequences, of which roughly 14% are seen a single time; around 0.79% belongs to the top ten.

The rearrangement joins TRBV29-1 to TRBJ2-2, with 7 bases aligning to TRBD2. This receptor was obtained from a girl aged 2-10 years with congenital amegakaryocytic thrombocytopenia, due to receive a stem cell transplant. The sample consisted of PBMCs, taken before TCRalphabeta/CD19-depleted stem cell transplant. The CDR3 here is CSVEDLGEGTGELFF. In DNA form, the CDR3 reads TGCAGCGTTGAAGATCTCGGGGAGGGGACCGGGGAGCTGTTTTTT.